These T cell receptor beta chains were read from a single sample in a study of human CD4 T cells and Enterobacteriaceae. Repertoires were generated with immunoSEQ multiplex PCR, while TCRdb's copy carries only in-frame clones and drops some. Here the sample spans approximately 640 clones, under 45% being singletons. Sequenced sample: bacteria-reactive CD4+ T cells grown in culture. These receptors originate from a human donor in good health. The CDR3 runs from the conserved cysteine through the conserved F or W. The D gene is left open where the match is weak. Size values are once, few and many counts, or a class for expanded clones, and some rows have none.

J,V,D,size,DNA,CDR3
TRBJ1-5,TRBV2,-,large,TGTGCCAGCAGTGAAGCTGCCCAGCCCCAGCATTTT,CASSEAAQPQHF
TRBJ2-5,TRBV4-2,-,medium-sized,TGTGCCAGCAGCCAAGGCGGGGTCCAAGAGACCCAGTACTTC,CASSQGGVQETQYF
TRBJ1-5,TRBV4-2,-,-,TGTGCCAGCAGCTTGTATCAGAATACTTACCCATCTACCCAGCATTTT,CASSLYQNTYPSTQHF
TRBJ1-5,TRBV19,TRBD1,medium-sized,TGTGCCAGTAGCCTCGAGGGTGCAGGGGGTGGCAATCAGCCCCAGCATTTT,CASSLEGAGGGNQPQHF
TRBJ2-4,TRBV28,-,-,TGTGCCAGCAGTCCCCCAGGAGGGAGTAGTGCCAAAAACATTCAGTACTTC,CASSPPGGSSAKNIQYF
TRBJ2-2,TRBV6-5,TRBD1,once,TGTGCCAGCAGTTACTATGGACAGGGGGCGAAGCTGTTTTTT,CASSYYGQGAKLFF
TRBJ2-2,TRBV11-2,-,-,TGTGCCAGCAGCCCATTTCGGCGCGCGAACACCGGGGAGCTGTTTTTT,CASSPFRRANTGELFF
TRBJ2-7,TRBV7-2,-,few,TGTGCCAGCAGCTCCATCCGGGGCCACGGGGAGCAGTACTTC,CASSSIRGHGEQYF
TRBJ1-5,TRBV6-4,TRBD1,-,TGTGCCAGCAGGAACCAACAAACAGGGGGTCAGCCCCAGCATTTT,CASRNQQTGGQPQHF
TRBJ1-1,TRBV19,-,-,TGTGCCAGTAGTATACCGTGGCAGGGCAGAAGGACTGAAGCTTTCTTT,CASSIPWQGRRTEAFF
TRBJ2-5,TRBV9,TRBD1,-,TGTGCCAGCAGCGAACAGGGGACGGAGACCCAGTACTTC,CASSEQGTETQYF
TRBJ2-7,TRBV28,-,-,TGTGCCAGCAGCCCCAGGGGCCCTAGTTCCTACGAGCAGTACTTC,CASSPRGPSSYEQYF
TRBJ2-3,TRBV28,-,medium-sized,TGTGCCAGCATCAAGGGTAGCACAGATACGCAGTATTTT,CASIKGSTDTQYF
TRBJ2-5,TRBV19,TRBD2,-,TGTGCCAGTAGACCGGGGGGTGGGAAAGAGACCCAGTACTTC,CASRPGGGKETQYF
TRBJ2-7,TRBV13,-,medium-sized,TGTGCCAGCAGACAGTACTACGAGCAGTACTTC,CASRQYYEQYF
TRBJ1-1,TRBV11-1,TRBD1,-,TGTGCCAGCAGTTTGCTGACAGGGACGAACACTGAAGCTTTCTTT,CASSLLTGTNTEAFF
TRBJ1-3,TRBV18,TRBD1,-,TGTGCCAGCTCCTGGGACAGCAACTCTGGAAACACCATATATTTT,CASSWDSNSGNTIYF
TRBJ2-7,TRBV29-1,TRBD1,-,TGCAGCGTTAGGACAGGGGGCGCCTACGAGCAGTACTTC,CSVRTGGAYEQYF
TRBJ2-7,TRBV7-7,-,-,TGTGCCAGCAGCCGGGGAGGAGCCTACGAGCAGTACTTC,CASSRGGAYEQYF